The 20 T cell receptor beta chains listed next were all sequenced from one sample in a study of blood T cell repertoires in COVID-19. Data came from immunoSEQ multiplex PCR; TCRdb stores just in-frame clones and leaves some out. This table has around 25,000 clones, 80% to 90% appearing once. The sample was peripheral blood. These TCRs come from a woman of 80 years or more with acute or convalescent COVID-19.

This chain links TRBV30 with TRBJ1-2, with D possibly matching TRBD1 (5 bases). CDR3 size: 15 residues. V lost 4 bases and J lost 0, with 15 bases in between. Per germline, CDR1 GTSNPN and CDR2 SVGIG (reference sequence). For the CDR3, the DNA is TGTGCCTGGACAAATGGGGCCATCGCTAACTATGGCTACACCTTC. Amino acids: CAWTNGAIANYGYTF.

This clone was counted a single time. The CDR3 region has the DNA TGCGCCAGCAGCCAAGATAACGAGGGTGGATACGAGCAGTACTTC. This encodes CASSQDNEGGYEQYF. The rearrangement uses TRBV4-3 and TRBJ2-7; the D gene is possibly TRBD2 (5 bases). Germline V lookup: CDR1 LGHNA, CDR2 YSLEER. Trimming pared 0 bases from V and 4 bases from J, leaving 13 bases between. The CDR3 consists of 15 residues.

This chain connects TRBV11-2 to TRBJ2-2; D ambiguous. This CDR3 contains 14 residues. V was pared by 5 bases and J by 6 bases, with 13 bases between. Germline V gene lookup returns CDR1 SGHAT and CDR2 FQNNGV. The CDR3 reads CASSVVLVSGELFF. CDR3 DNA sequence: TGTGCCAGCAGCGTAGTTTTAGTTTCCGGGGAGCTGTTTTTT.

The rearrangement uses TRBV6-2 or TRBV6-3 and TRBJ1-1, with D possibly TRBD1 on 5 matching bases. Germline V gives CDR1 MNHEY, CDR2 SVGEGT. V lost 5 bases and J lost 1, with 11 bases in between. The CDR3 contains 14 residues. The CDR3 is CASSLDSQNTEAFF. The CDR3 DNA sequence: TGTGCCAGCAGTCTTGACAGCCAGAACACTGAAGCTTTCTTT.

In its sample, this clone ranks as medium-sized. The chain employs TRBV2 and TRBJ1-2; D is ambiguous. Germline V gene data show CDR1 as SNHLY and CDR2 as FYNNEI. This CDR3 has 11 residues. The V and J ends lost 5 bases and 2 bases respectively, with 3 bases between them. The CDR3 DNA follows: TGTGCCAGCAGTCCAAACTATGGCTACACCTTC. It is translated as CASSPNYGYTF. Combining the CDR3 with reference TRBV2 and TRBJ1-2 gives the whole variable domain EPEVTQTPSHQVTQMGQEVILRCVPISNHLYFYWYRQILGQKVEFLVSFYNNEISEKSEIFDDQFSVERPDGSNFTLKIRSTKLEDSAMYFCASSPNYGYTFGSGTRLTVV.

The chain employs TRBV7-9 and TRBJ2-7; 14 bases are shared with TRBD2. Per the germline V gene, CDR1 is SEHNR and CDR2 is FQNEAQ (reference sequence). The ends lost 4 bases at V and 8 bases at J; junction bases unmatched: 10. The CDR3 has 16 residues. The CDR3 DNA sequence: TGTGCCAGCAGCTCCCCACGGACTAGCGGGGGGAAGAAGCAGTACTTC. Its protein product is CASSSPRTSGGKKQYF.

The CDR3 here is CASSQKRERDNEQFF. In DNA, the CDR3 is TGCGCCAGCAGCCAAAAGCGGGAGAGGGACAATGAGCAGTTCTTC. This chain links TRBV5-1 with TRBJ2-1, with 8 bases fitting TRBD2. Germline lookup yields CDR1 SGHRS and CDR2 YFSETQ. J lost 5 bases, V lost 4 bases, and 8 bases had no gene match. CDR3 length equals 15 residues.

The chain is built from TRBV7-2 and TRBJ1-1; possible D gene TRBD1, 6 bases. The CDR3 length is 14 residues. The germline CDR1 and CDR2 sequences are SGHTA and FQGNSA. Deletions cut 3 bases from V and 0 bases from J, with 8 bases between. CDR3: CASSFGQMNTEAFF. The CDR3 DNA sequence: TGTGCCAGCAGCTTCGGACAGATGAACACTGAAGCTTTCTTT.

This rearrangement joins TRBV9 to TRBJ2-7; a weak D match, TRBD1 (6 bases). The CDR3 spans 14 residues. Germline values: CDR1 SGDLS, CDR2 YYNGEE. Between the trimmed V and J ends, which lost 0 bases and 0 bases, there was a span of 7 bases. The CDR3: CASSVEDSSYEQYF. CDR3 nucleotide sequence: TGTGCCAGCAGCGTAGAGGACAGCTCCTACGAGCAGTACTTC.

The V and J genes are TRBV7-9 and TRBJ2-5; the D gene is possibly TRBD2 (5 bases). This CDR3 contains 14 residues. The V and J ends lost 4 bases and 5 bases respectively, with 14 bases between them. CDR1 and CDR2 from the germline V gene are SEHNR and FQNEAQ (reference sequence). The CDR3 spells CASSSGRGRETQYF. Here the CDR3 DNA reads TGTGCCAGCAGCTCCGGCCGGGGAAGGGAGACCCAGTACTTC. Combining the CDR3 with reference TRBV7-9 and TRBJ2-5 gives the whole variable domain DTGVSQNPRHKITKRGQNVTFRCDPISEHNRLYWYRQTLGQGPEFLTYFQNEAQLEKSRLLSDRFSAERPKGSFSTLEIQRTEQGDSAMYLCASSSGRGRETQYFGPGTRLLVL.

The genes are TRBV29-1 and TRBJ2-7; perhaps TRBD1 as D (6 bases). With 7 bases removed from V and 4 bases from J, the gap between germline ends came to 14 bases. The CDR3 sequence is 12 residues long. The germline gives CDR1 SQVTM, CDR2 ANQGSEA. The CDR3 spells CSAGTGPYEQYF. Here the CDR3 DNA reads TGCAGCGCCGGAACAGGGCCGTACGAGCAGTACTTC.

The J gene is TRBJ2-4, the V gene TRBV20-1; D may be TRBD2 (6 bases). Looked up from germline, CDR1 is DFQATT and CDR2 is SNEGSKA (reference sequence). The CDR3 consists of 15 residues. Trimming pared 3 bases from V and 0 bases from J, leaving 12 bases between. The CDR3 here is CSASTPGLAKNIQYF. CDR3 nucleotide sequence: TGCAGTGCTAGTACCCCGGGACTAGCCAAAAACATTCAGTACTTC.

This chain links TRBV5-8 with TRBJ2-7; TRBD2 matches 7 bases. Trimming took 0 bases from V and 1 from J; bases not matched to a gene: 1. Germline V gene data show CDR1 as SGHTS and CDR2 as YDEGEE. This CDR3 is built from 14 residues. The CDR3 region has the DNA TGTGCCAGCAGCTTGGCACTAGCGTCCTACGAGCAGTACTTC. Its translation: CASSLALASYEQYF. The whole variable domain, filled in from reference TRBV5-8 and TRBJ2-7, reads EAGVTQSPTHLIKTRGQQATLRCSPISGHTSVYWYQQALGLGLQFLLWYDEGEERNRGNFPPRFSGRQFPNYSSELNVNALELEDSALYLCASSLALASYEQYFGPGTRLTVT.

The chain carries TRBV29-1 and TRBJ1-2; 9 bases fit TRBD1. The V gene end was trimmed by 5 bases and the J gene end by 4 bases; junction bases not matched to a gene: 2. The V gene's germline CDR1 is SQVTM and CDR2 ANQGSEA. The CDR3 runs 12 residues. The CDR3: CSVRQGVYGYTF. CDR3 DNA sequence: TGCAGCGTTAGACAGGGGGTCTATGGCTACACCTTC.

This clone has just a few counts. V and J are TRBV12-3 or TRBV12-4 and TRBJ1-2; perhaps TRBD1 as D (5 bases). V lost 6 bases and J lost 4, with 9 bases in between. The length of the CDR3 is 12 residues. DNA for the CDR3: TGTGCCAGCAGGCCGGGGGGCTATGGCTACACCTTC. It yields the protein CASRPGGYGYTF.

The chain employs TRBV18 and TRBJ1-2; TRBD1 agrees at 9 bases. CDR1 KGHSH and CDR2 LQKENI come from the germline V gene. J gave up 6 bases and V 3 bases, and 11 bases lay outside the gene matches. The CDR3 consists of 16 residues. In nucleotides, the CDR3 is TGTGCCAGCTCACCTTCCCCGACAGGGGGAACAGATGGCTACACCTTC. Translation gives CASSPSPTGGTDGYTF.

CDR3 loop: CASSPLPAGGDNEQFF. The CDR3 coding sequence is TGTGCCAGCTCACCACTCCCAGCGGGGGGGGACAATGAGCAGTTCTTC. The rearrangement joins TRBV18 to TRBJ2-1; 10 positions match TRBD2. CDR3 length equals 16 residues. The J segment lost 5 bases and the V segment lost 1 base, leaving 5 bases of the junction unmatched. Germline CDR1 is KGHSH and CDR2 is LQKENI.

The CDR3 here is CATSRDLAGRSYEQYF. CDR3 nucleotides: TGTGCCACCAGCAGAGATCTAGCGGGTCGCTCCTACGAGCAGTACTTC. The chain joins TRBV15 to TRBJ2-7; 8 nucleotides agree with TRBD2. The CDR3 spans 16 residues. With 0 bases clipped from V and 0 bases from J, the junction kept 4 bases outside the gene matches. Germline values: CDR1 LNHNV, CDR2 YYDKDF (reference sequence).

This clone was seen once. This chain joins TRBV6-5 and TRBJ2-1, with 9 bases matching TRBD2. The trim removed 7 bases at V and 10 bases at J, leaving 11 bases unmatched. The germline gives CDR1 MNHEY, CDR2 SVGAGI. This CDR3 comprises 14 residues. Here the CDR3 reads CASTDWSGGIEQFF. The CDR3 region has the DNA TGTGCCAGCACCGATTGGAGCGGGGGGATCGAGCAGTTCTTC.

The chain has TRBV7-2 and TRBJ2-1; TRBD2 aligns across 14 bases. Looked up from germline, CDR1 is SGHTA and CDR2 is FQGNSA. The ends lost 5 bases at V and 6 bases at J; junction bases unmatched: 3. There are 15 residues in the CDR3. CDR3 amino acids: CASSQGLAGVNEQFF. In nucleotides, the CDR3 is TGTGCCAGCAGCCAGGGACTAGCGGGAGTCAATGAGCAGTTCTTC.